These T cell receptor beta chains were read from a single sample in a study of T-cell memory formation after mild COVID-19. A single record per CDR3 protein comes from TCRdb applying MiXCR to the 5' RACE reads. In the table there are 92,000 or so distinct CDR3 sequences, about 13% of which are singletons. The sequenced sample consisted of PBMCs or a T cell subset sorted from them (not recorded which). These receptors were obtained from an adult woman who had mild COVID-19 (a few samples of this study predate the infection). Cell type and time point are not known. Both conserved end residues are part of each CDR3. A D gene is named only where the DNA matches it firmly. Size values are once, few and many counts, or a class for expanded clones, and some rows have none.

v_call,d_call,clone_size,j_call,cdr3_nt,cdr3_aa
TRBV5-1,.,.,TRBJ1-1,TGCGCCAGCAGCTTGGAACTCATAGGGGGAAACACTGAAGCTTTCTTT,CASSLELIGGNTEAFF
TRBV3-1,TRBD2,few,TRBJ2-2,TGTGCCAGCAGCCAAGACGTAGTAGCGGGACATACGAACACCGGGGAGCTGTTTTTT,CASSQDVVAGHTNTGELFF
TRBV14,TRBD1,few,TRBJ2-5,TGTGCCAGCAGCCAGAGGGGGCTGGCAGAGACCCAGTACTTC,CASSQRGLAETQYF
TRBV2,.,.,TRBJ2-7,TGTGCCAGCAGAGGACTTCACCTCGAGCAGTACTTC,CASRGLHLEQYF
TRBV28,.,few,TRBJ2-1,TGTGCCAGCAGTTTGTCCGGGACGAGCCCCTACAATGAGCAGTTCTTC,CASSLSGTSPYNEQFF
TRBV6-5,.,.,TRBJ2-1,TGTGCCACCCGGGGGACCCGCAATGAGCAGTTCTTC,CATRGTRNEQFF
TRBV29-1,.,.,TRBJ1-2,TGCAGCGTTGAGAGGGCAGATGTCAACTATGGCTACACCTTC,CSVERADVNYGYTF
TRBV9,.,.,TRBJ1-5,TGTGCCAGCAGCGTAGGGGGGCAAGGGCAGCCCCAGCATTTT,CASSVGGQGQPQHF
TRBV6-2/TRBV6-3,.,.,TRBJ1-5,TGTGCCAGCAGCCCTGGGGCTTTGGGCAATCAGCCCCAGCATTTT,CASSPGALGNQPQHF
TRBV10-3,.,.,TRBJ2-7,TGTGCCATCAGTGAAACTAGCAACGAGCAGTACTTC,CAISETSNEQYF
TRBV4-1,.,.,TRBJ2-7,TGCGCCAGCAGCCAACCGGGGACCGGAGACGAGCAGTACTTC,CASSQPGTGDEQYF
TRBV4-2,TRBD1,.,TRBJ1-5,TGTGCCAGCAGTCAAGACAGGGTCAGCAATCAGCCCCAGCATTTT,CASSQDRVSNQPQHF
TRBV20-1,.,.,TRBJ2-7,TGCAGTGCTAGAGATCTAAGGGTTAGCTCCTACGAGCAGTACTTC,CSARDLRVSSYEQYF
TRBV7-9,.,.,TRBJ2-5,TGTGCCAGCAGCTTAGCGTACCAAGAGACCCAGTACTTC,CASSLAYQETQYF
TRBV21-1,.,few,TRBJ1-2,TGTGCCAGCAGCCTGAGCGCGGGAGCAGGGGAATCAGGCGGCTACACCTTC,CASSLSAGAGESGGYTF
TRBV4-1,TRBD2,few,TRBJ2-1,TGCGCCAGCAGCCAAGAAGGACTAGCGGGGCGGAATGAGCAGTTCTTC,CASSQEGLAGRNEQFF
TRBV19,.,.,TRBJ2-6,TGTGCCAGTAGTATGGACAGGGCCAACGTCCTGACTTTC,CASSMDRANVLTF
TRBV7-9,.,many,TRBJ2-7,TGTGCCAGCAGCCGCGGGACAAGGTGGGAGCAGTACTTC,CASSRGTRWEQYF
TRBV7-3,.,.,TRBJ2-7,TGTGCCAGCAGCTTATTGTCGGGGGACGAGCAGTACTTC,CASSLLSGDEQYF
TRBV3-1,TRBD1,.,TRBJ2-5,TGTGCCAGCAGCCAAGTCGGGACAGAGGACCAAGAGACCCAGTACTTC,CASSQVGTEDQETQYF
TRBV28,TRBD2,.,TRBJ2-1,TGTGCCAGCAGAGTACACGGCGGGGGAGACAATGAGCAGTTCTTC,CASRVHGGGDNEQFF
TRBV7-2,.,few,TRBJ2-1,TGTGCCAGCAGCTTCGCAGATTGGACAAGCTACAATGAGCAGTTCTTC,CASSFADWTSYNEQFF
TRBV5-1,.,few,TRBJ1-1,TGCGCCAGCAGGTCACATGCGGGGCGGAACACTGAAGCTTTCTTT,CASRSHAGRNTEAFF
TRBV12-3/TRBV12-4,TRBD2,.,TRBJ2-1,TGTGCCAGCAGCTCTAGCGGGGGCACCTACAATGAGCAGTTCTTC,CASSSSGGTYNEQFF
TRBV19,.,few,TRBJ2-7,TGTGCCAGTAGTATAGACAGGTTCTACGAGCAGTACTTC,CASSIDRFYEQYF
TRBV7-8,.,.,TRBJ1-5,TGTGCCAGCAGCTTAGAGGGTTCTTTCCGAAGCGGGCAGCCCCAGCATTTT,CASSLEGSFRSGQPQHF
TRBV28,TRBD1,few,TRBJ2-3,TGTGCCAGCAGTTTCCAAGGACAGGGCGGCACAGATACGCAGTATTTT,CASSFQGQGGTDTQYF
TRBV5-1,TRBD2,.,TRBJ2-1,TGCGCCAGCAGCTTGTGGGCTAGCGGGGGCCCCGAGCAGTTCTTC,CASSLWASGGPEQFF
TRBV24-1,.,.,TRBJ1-5,TGTGCCACCAGTGATTTCAGCAATCAGCCCCAGCATTTT,CATSDFSNQPQHF
TRBV28,TRBD2,few,TRBJ2-7,TGTGCCAGCAGTTGGCCCCGGACTAGCGGGAGCCTGTCCTACGAGCAGTACTTC,CASSWPRTSGSLSYEQYF
TRBV6-2/TRBV6-3,.,.,TRBJ2-2,TGTGCCAGCAGTTACGAGGTAACGGCCCTCGTTTTCACCGGGGAGCTGTTTTTT,CASSYEVTALVFTGELFF
TRBV14,TRBD2,few,TRBJ2-1,TGTGCCAGCAGCCCCGGACTAGCGGGTATACTGGAGCAGTTCTTC,CASSPGLAGILEQFF
TRBV5-1,TRBD1,few,TRBJ1-1,TGCGCCAGCAGCCTACTAGGGACAGGCATTGAAGCTTTCTTT,CASSLLGTGIEAFF
TRBV5-5,TRBD1,.,TRBJ2-7,TGTGCCAGCAACGCCAGGGACAGGGGGCTCTACGAGCAGTACTTC,CASNARDRGLYEQYF
TRBV7-9,.,few,TRBJ2-1,TGTGCCAGCACCTCCGTGATGGGGGATGAGCAGTTCTTC,CASTSVMGDEQFF
TRBV25-1,.,.,TRBJ2-3,TGTGCCAGCAGTGAAGCGGCAAAGAGCACAGATACGCAGTATTTT,CASSEAAKSTDTQYF
TRBV6-5,TRBD2,.,TRBJ2-1,TGTGCCAGCAGTTACGGGACTAGCGCCTATGAGCAGTTCTTC,CASSYGTSAYEQFF
TRBV7-6,.,few,TRBJ1-5,TGTGCCAGCAGCTTAGGATCCAGCGGCTTCAATCAGCCCCAGCATTTT,CASSLGSSGFNQPQHF
TRBV5-1,.,.,TRBJ2-1,TGCGCCAGCAGCTTGGAGACCCGCGCGCGTCCCTACAATGAGCAGTTCTTC,CASSLETRARPYNEQFF
TRBV2,.,few,TRBJ2-6,TGTGCCAGCAGCCACACGGGCTCTGGGGCCAACGTCCTGACTTTC,CASSHTGSGANVLTF